This TCR beta chain comes out of a study of beta chain features in type 1 diabetes. Study-level results: For Type 1 diabetes patients, all four CD4+ subsets carried TCRB CDR3s that were moderately but significantly shorter. Naive, central memory and Treg TCRB repertoires appeared more alike in patients than in healthy donors. With patients and controls alike, PCR might favor shorter templates to an equal degree.

This clone was found a few times. The antigen remains undetermined. The study reverse transcribed the entire isolated RNA, so it sequenced expressed TCRB transcripts. The data were produced by immunoSEQ multiplex PCR, yet TCRdb's version contains in-frame clones alone and is incomplete. The table lists about 200,000 clones, under 13% of them singletons. Trimming took off 0 bases at V and 10 bases at J, with 15 bases between the two ends. The CDR3 covers 14 residues. Germline CDR1 is KGHSH and CDR2 is LQKENI. Sorting based on CD45RO/CCR7/CD25/CD127/CD95/CD27 separated CD4+ naive, central memory, regulatory and stem cell-like memory cells.

Sequencing was carried out using central memory CD4+ T cells from blood. The chain carries TRBV18 and TRBJ1-1, with D possibly TRBD1 on 5 matching bases. This sequence was found in a man between 18 and 35 years old in good health. DNA of the CDR3: TGTGCCAGCTCACCACCGATCGACGGCGGGGCAGCTTTCTTT. As protein: CASSPPIDGGAAFF.